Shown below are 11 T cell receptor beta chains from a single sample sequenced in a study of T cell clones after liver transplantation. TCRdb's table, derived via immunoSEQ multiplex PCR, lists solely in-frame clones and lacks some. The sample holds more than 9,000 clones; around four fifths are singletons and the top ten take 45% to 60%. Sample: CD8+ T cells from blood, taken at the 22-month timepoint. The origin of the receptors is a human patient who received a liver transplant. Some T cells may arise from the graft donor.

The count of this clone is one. CDR3 sequence reads: CASSLVETQYF. Written as DNA, the CDR3 is TGTGCCAGCAGCTTAGTTGAGACCCAGTACTTC. The rearrangement uses TRBV7-9 and TRBJ2-5; D remains unclear. Germline assignment: CDR1 SEHNR and CDR2 FQNEAQ (reference sequence). The V end lost 1 base, the J end lost 5 bases, and 2 bases lay between the germline ends. The length of the CDR3 is 11 residues. Together with reference TRBV7-9 and TRBJ2-5, the CDR3 gives the full variable domain: DTGVSQNPRHKITKRGQNVTFRCDPISEHNRLYWYRQTLGQGPEFLTYFQNEAQLEKSRLLSDRFSAERPKGSFSTLEIQRTEQGDSAMYLCASSLVETQYFGPGTRLLVL.

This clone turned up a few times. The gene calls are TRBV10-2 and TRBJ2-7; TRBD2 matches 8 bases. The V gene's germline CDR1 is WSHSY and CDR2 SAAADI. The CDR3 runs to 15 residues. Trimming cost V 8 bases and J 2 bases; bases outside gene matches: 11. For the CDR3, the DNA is TGCGCCAGCTGGACTAGCTACCGTCCGGCCTACGAGCAGTACTTC. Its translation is CASWTSYRPAYEQYF.

CDR3 coding DNA: TGTGCCAGCAGTTTGGGGCGGGGGCTAAAATCACCCCTCCACTTT. Its protein is CASSLGRGLKSPLHF. This chain links TRBV28 with TRBJ1-6, with TRBD1 as a possible D gene (6 bases). V was trimmed by 3 bases and J by 10 bases, leaving 16 bases between them. The germline gives CDR1 MDHEN, CDR2 SYDVKM. The CDR3 sequence is 15 residues long.

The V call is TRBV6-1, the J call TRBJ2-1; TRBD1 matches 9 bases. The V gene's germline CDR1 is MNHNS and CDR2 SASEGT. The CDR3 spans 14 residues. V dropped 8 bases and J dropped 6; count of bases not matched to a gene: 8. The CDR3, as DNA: TGTGCCAGCTGGCCACAGGGGGCCGGCAATGAGCAGTTCTTC. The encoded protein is CASWPQGAGNEQFF.

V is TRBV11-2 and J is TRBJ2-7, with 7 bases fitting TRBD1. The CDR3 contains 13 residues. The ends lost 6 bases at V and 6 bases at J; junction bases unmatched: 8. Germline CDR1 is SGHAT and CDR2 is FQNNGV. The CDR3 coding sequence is TGTGCCAGCAGTTACGGGACAGTCAGCGAGCAGTACTTC. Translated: CASSYGTVSEQYF. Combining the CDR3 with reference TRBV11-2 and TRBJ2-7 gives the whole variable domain EAGVAQSPRYKIIEKRQSVAFWCNPISGHATLYWYQQILGQGPKLLIQFQNNGVVDDSQLPKDRFSAERLKGVDSTLKIQPAKLEDSAVYLCASSYGTVSEQYFGPGTRLTVT.

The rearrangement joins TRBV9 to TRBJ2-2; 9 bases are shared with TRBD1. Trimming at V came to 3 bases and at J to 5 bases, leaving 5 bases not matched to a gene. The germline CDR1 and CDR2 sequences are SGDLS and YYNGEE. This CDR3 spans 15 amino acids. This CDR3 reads CASSDGTGITGELFF. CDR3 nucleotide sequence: TGTGCCAGCAGCGACGGGACAGGGATAACCGGGGAGCTGTTTTTT.

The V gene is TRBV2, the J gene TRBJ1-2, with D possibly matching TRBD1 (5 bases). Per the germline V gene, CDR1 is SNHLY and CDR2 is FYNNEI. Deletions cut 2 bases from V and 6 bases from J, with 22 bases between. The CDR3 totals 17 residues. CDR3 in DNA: TGTGCCAGCAGTGAATTCAGGGTCCCGGTTGTCGGTGATGGCTACACCTTC. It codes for CASSEFRVPVVGDGYTF.

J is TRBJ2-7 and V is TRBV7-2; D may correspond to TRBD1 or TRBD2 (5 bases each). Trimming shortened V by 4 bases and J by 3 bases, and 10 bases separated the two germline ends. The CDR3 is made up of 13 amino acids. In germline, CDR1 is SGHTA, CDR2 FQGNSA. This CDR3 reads CASSSGPNYEQYF. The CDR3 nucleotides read TGTGCCAGCAGCTCGGGACCGAACTACGAGCAGTACTTC.

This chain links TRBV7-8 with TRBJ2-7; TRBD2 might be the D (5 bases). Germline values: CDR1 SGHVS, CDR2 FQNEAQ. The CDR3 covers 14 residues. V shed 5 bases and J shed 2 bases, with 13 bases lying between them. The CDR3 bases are TGTGCCAGCAGCCCGAGAGGGCGGGCCTACGAGCAGTACTTC. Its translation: CASSPRGRAYEQYF.

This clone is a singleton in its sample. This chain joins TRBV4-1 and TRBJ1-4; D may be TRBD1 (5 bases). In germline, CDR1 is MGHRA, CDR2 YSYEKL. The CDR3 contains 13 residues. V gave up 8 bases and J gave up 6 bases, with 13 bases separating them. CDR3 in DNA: TGCGCCAGCGTGGGGCTAGGGGATGAAAAACTGTTTTTT. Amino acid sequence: CASVGLGDEKLFF.

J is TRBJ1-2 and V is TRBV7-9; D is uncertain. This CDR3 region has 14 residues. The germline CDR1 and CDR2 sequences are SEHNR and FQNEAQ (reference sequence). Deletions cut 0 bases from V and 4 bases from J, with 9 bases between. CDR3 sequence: CASSLAVIGYGYTF. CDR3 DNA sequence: TGTGCCAGCAGCTTAGCAGTTATAGGCTATGGCTACACCTTC.